The 24 T cell receptor beta chains below all came from one sample that was sequenced in a study of blood T cell repertoires in COVID-19. The assay was immunoSEQ multiplex PCR, and TCRdb's table has in-frame clones only and misses some. The sample carries 200,000 or so clones, more than 65% recorded once. Material: PBMCs or T cells enriched from blood (not recorded which). These receptor sequences come from a man in his forties who had recovered from COVID-19.

The chain recombines TRBV7-9 with TRBJ1-2; D gene unclear. Trimming shortened V by 1 base and J by 4 bases, and 7 bases separated the two germline ends. Germline lookup yields CDR1 SEHNR and CDR2 FQNEAQ (reference sequence). The CDR3 has 13 residues. The chain's CDR3 is CASSLGAAYGYTF. The DNA of the CDR3 is TGTGCCAGCAGCTTAGGGGCAGCCTATGGCTACACCTTC.

This clone was seen more than once but under ten times. This chain connects TRBV5-4 to TRBJ1-1; the D is unclear. Trimming left V 2 bases short and J 0 bases short, with 8 bases between. This CDR3 contains 14 residues. Germline CDR1 is SGHNT and CDR2 is YYREEE (reference sequence). The CDR3 DNA is TGTGCCAGCAGCTTTTATACACTGAACACTGAAGCTTTCTTT. It codes for CASSFYTLNTEAFF. The full variable domain, its missing parts supplied by reference TRBV5-4 and TRBJ1-1, is ETGVTQSPTHLIKTRGQQVTLRCSSQSGHNTVSWYQQALGQGPQFIFQYYREEENGRGNFPPRFSGLQFPNYSSELNVNALELDDSALYLCASSFYTLNTEAFFGQGTRLTVV.

The rearrangement links TRBV11-2 to TRBJ2-7; TRBD1 aligns across 9 bases. The ends lost 5 bases at V and 4 bases at J; junction bases unmatched: 3. From germline, CDR1 is SGHAT and CDR2 FQNNGV. CDR3 length: 13 amino acids. CDR3 amino acids: CASSRDREYEQYF. The CDR3 DNA sequence: TGTGCCAGCAGCCGGGACAGGGAATACGAGCAGTACTTC.

The chain has TRBV30 and TRBJ1-1; weak D call: TRBD1 (5 bases). The germline V gene encodes CDR1 GTSNPN and CDR2 SVGIG (reference sequence). The CDR3 extends over 11 amino acids. V was clipped by 3 bases and J by 7 bases, with 9 bases between them. The CDR3 protein is CAWRGLDEAFF. The CDR3 DNA is TGTGCCTGGAGGGGACTGGATGAAGCTTTCTTT.

This rearrangement joins TRBV9 to TRBJ2-5, with TRBD2 identical over 7 bases. The ends lost 4 bases at V and 2 bases at J; junction bases unmatched: 5. CDR1 SGDLS and CDR2 YYNGEE come from the germline V gene. The CDR3 sequence is 14 residues long. The CDR3 here is CASSPRGVQETQYF. For the CDR3, the DNA is TGTGCCAGCAGCCCCCGGGGGGTGCAAGAGACCCAGTACTTC.

The chain carries TRBV3-1 (or the pseudogene TRBV3-2) and TRBJ2-5; 14 nucleotides line up with TRBD2. V trimming: 2 bases; J trimming: 7 bases; junction bases outside the gene matches: 12. Germline V gene data show CDR1 as LGHDT and CDR2 as YNNKEL (reference sequence). CDR3 length: 18 amino acids. The chain's CDR3 is CASSQSRTSGGPDRTQYF. For the CDR3, the DNA is TGTGCCAGCAGCCAATCGCGGACTAGCGGGGGGCCGGATCGGACCCAGTACTTC.

The chain joins TRBV2 to TRBJ1-6, with unresolved D. Germline CDR1 and CDR2: SNHLY and FYNNEI. Trimming stripped 9 bases from V and 11 bases from J, with 14 bases between. The CDR3 is made up of 12 amino acids. The CDR3: CASAVGVAPLHF. The DNA of the CDR3 is TGTGCCAGTGCGGTTGGCGTGGCACCCCTCCACTTT.

The chain employs TRBV5-1 and TRBJ1-1; D ambiguous. Germline-derived CDR1 and CDR2 are SGHRS and YFSETQ. V was pared by 0 bases and J by 6 bases, with 12 bases between. This CDR3 has 14 residues. The CDR3 DNA reads as TGCGCCAGCAGCTTGGCCGCCCGGGTCGCTGAAGCTTTCTTT. Residues: CASSLAARVAEAFF.

This clone occurred once. The chain has TRBV12-3 or TRBV12-4 and TRBJ1-1; D is undetermined. This CDR3 comprises 12 residues. With 3 bases removed from V and 3 bases from J, the gap between germline ends came to 5 bases. The CDR3 bases are TGTGCCAGCAGTTTCCCGGACACTGAAGCTTTCTTT. Amino acid sequence: CASSFPDTEAFF.

The chain uses TRBV5-8 and TRBJ1-1; possibly TRBD1 for D (5 bases). With 5 bases removed from V and 2 bases from J, the gap between germline ends came to 22 bases. The CDR3 runs to 17 residues. CDR1 is SGHTS, CDR2 YDEGEE, per germline. The CDR3 is CASSSGVSGEFNTEAFF. In DNA, the CDR3 is TGTGCCAGCAGTTCGGGGGTCTCTGGTGAATTTAACACTGAAGCTTTCTTT.

The CDR3 sequence: CSVSAVDTQYF. CDR3 DNA: TGCAGCGTCTCAGCGGTCGATACGCAGTATTTT. The chain carries TRBV29-1 and TRBJ2-3, with D maybe TRBD2 (5 bases). V was trimmed by 6 bases and J by 6 bases, leaving 10 bases between them. Germline V CDR1 and CDR2: SQVTM, ANQGSEA. This CDR3 spans 11 amino acids.

Only a few counts were recorded for this clone. The chain recombines TRBV19 with TRBJ2-5; TRBD2 aligns across 7 bases. Germline V CDR1 and CDR2: LNHDA, SQIVND (reference sequence). Trimming took 6 bases from V and 7 from J; bases not matched to a gene: 2. The CDR3 sequence is 11 residues long. The CDR3 loop is CASRWGGTQYF. CDR3 nucleotides: TGTGCCAGTAGATGGGGGGGGACCCAGTACTTC.

The chain carries TRBV9 and TRBJ1-1, with 9 nucleotides matching TRBD1. The CDR3 has 16 amino acids. The V gene end was trimmed by 3 bases and the J gene end by 5 bases; junction bases not matched to a gene: 11. Germline V CDR1 and CDR2: SGDLS, YYNGEE. CDR3 sequence: CASSALEYRGPTEAFF. As DNA, the CDR3 is TGTGCCAGCAGCGCCCTAGAATACAGGGGGCCTACTGAAGCTTTCTTT.

The chain uses TRBV9 and TRBJ2-2; D possibly corresponds to TRBD1 (6 bases). CDR1 is SGDLS, CDR2 YYNGEE, per germline. The CDR3 length is 15 residues. Trimming stripped 3 bases from V and 3 bases from J, with 12 bases between. The chain's CDR3 is CASSERDTDTGELFF. As DNA, the CDR3 is TGTGCCAGCAGCGAACGGGACACTGACACCGGGGAGCTGTTTTTT.

The V and J genes are TRBV29-1 and TRBJ2-1, with 10 positions matching TRBD2. CDR3 length equals 14 residues. The germline V gene has CDR1 SQVTM and CDR2 ANQGSEA. Trimming at V came to 7 bases and at J to 6 bases, leaving 9 bases not matched to a gene. CDR3 region: CSGIAGGATNEQFF. The CDR3 DNA is TGCAGCGGTATAGCGGGGGGCGCTACCAATGAGCAGTTCTTC.

The rearrangement links TRBV19 to TRBJ2-1, with TRBD1 identical over 9 bases. Germline values: CDR1 LNHDA, CDR2 SQIVND (reference sequence). The CDR3 is made up of 16 amino acids. V shed 5 bases, J shed 7 bases, and the junction held 12 bases outside the gene matches. In DNA form, the CDR3 reads TGTGCCAGTAGTCAACTTGGACAGGGGCAAAAGAATGAGCAGTTCTTC. Amino acid sequence: CASSQLGQGQKNEQFF.

V is TRBV12-1 and J is TRBJ1-2; the table's D call TRBD1 went unverified against the DNA. TRBV12-1 is designated a pseudogene. The CDR3 loop spans 15 amino acids. The CDR3 coding sequence is TGTGCCAGCCCCTGGTATGGTGAGGGGGCCTATGGCTACACCTTC. It is translated as CASPWYGEGAYGYTF.

V is TRBV5-1 and J is TRBJ2-3; 8 bases line up with TRBD2. Germline-derived CDR1 and CDR2 are SGHRS and YFSETQ. V was clipped by 0 bases and J by 2 bases; unmatched bases: 5. The CDR3 has 16 residues. CDR3 amino acids: CASSLVGLGYTDTQYF. The CDR3 region has the DNA TGCGCCAGCAGCTTGGTGGGACTAGGCTACACAGATACGCAGTATTTT.

About this clone: Other nucleotide sequences in the sample specify the same CDR3. The chain is built from TRBV5-1 and TRBJ2-5, with 7 positions matching TRBD1. Germline CDR1 reads SGHRS; CDR2 reads YFSETQ. V lost 4 bases and J lost 0; bases outside the gene matches: 9. The CDR3 loop spans 16 amino acids. In nucleotides, the CDR3 is TGCGCCAGCAGCATAACCGGGACAGCGTACCAAGAGACCCAGTACTTC. It translates to CASSITGTAYQETQYF.

The rearrangement joins TRBV3-1 (or the pseudogene TRBV3-2) to TRBJ1-1; possible D gene TRBD1, 5 bases. Per germline, CDR1 LGHDT and CDR2 YNNKEL (reference sequence). V gave up 1 base and J gave up 5 bases, with 11 bases separating them. The CDR3 length is 14 residues. DNA of the CDR3: TGTGCCAGCAGCCAAGTCACAGGTACTACTGAAGCTTTCTTT. Protein sequence: CASSQVTGTTEAFF.

This clone was detected many times. V and J are TRBV27 and TRBJ1-2; D unclear. CDR1 is MNHEY and CDR2 is SMNVEV in the germline V gene (reference sequence). V was cut by 3 bases and J by 7 bases, with 12 bases left in between. The CDR3 sequence is 13 residues long. The CDR3 DNA sequence: TGTGCCAGCAGTTTGGGTAGGCGAGGTGGCTACACCTTC. It is translated as CASSLGRRGGYTF.

The chain is built from TRBV30 and TRBJ1-1, with 8 bases that match TRBD1. V shed 0 bases, J shed 0 bases, and the junction held 15 bases outside the gene matches. CDR1 and CDR2 from the germline V gene are GTSNPN and SVGIG (reference sequence). The CDR3 extends over 19 amino acids. In DNA form, the CDR3 reads TGTGCCTGGAGTGTGAATGGACAGGGCAGGGGTGTGATGAACACTGAAGCTTTCTTT. It translates to CAWSVNGQGRGVMNTEAFF.

This rearrangement joins TRBV5-1 to TRBJ1-2; 9 bases fit TRBD1. This CDR3 comprises 14 residues. V shed 4 bases and J 8 bases; nucleotides not matched to a gene: 9. Germline loops: CDR1 SGHRS, CDR2 YFSETQ. The CDR3 DNA sequence: TGCGCCAGCAGCCTGGACAGGGGAGCACTCGGCTACACCTTC. Translating gives CASSLDRGALGYTF.

The chain couples TRBV25-1 to TRBJ2-7, with TRBD1 matching 9 bases. Losses at the gene ends were 2 bases for V and 1 base for J; bases not matched to a gene: 6. This CDR3 is built from 16 residues. The germline V gene encodes CDR1 MGHDK and CDR2 SYGVNS. CDR3: CASSEATGGPSYEQYF. The CDR3, as DNA: TGTGCCAGCAGTGAAGCTACAGGGGGCCCGTCCTACGAGCAGTACTTC.